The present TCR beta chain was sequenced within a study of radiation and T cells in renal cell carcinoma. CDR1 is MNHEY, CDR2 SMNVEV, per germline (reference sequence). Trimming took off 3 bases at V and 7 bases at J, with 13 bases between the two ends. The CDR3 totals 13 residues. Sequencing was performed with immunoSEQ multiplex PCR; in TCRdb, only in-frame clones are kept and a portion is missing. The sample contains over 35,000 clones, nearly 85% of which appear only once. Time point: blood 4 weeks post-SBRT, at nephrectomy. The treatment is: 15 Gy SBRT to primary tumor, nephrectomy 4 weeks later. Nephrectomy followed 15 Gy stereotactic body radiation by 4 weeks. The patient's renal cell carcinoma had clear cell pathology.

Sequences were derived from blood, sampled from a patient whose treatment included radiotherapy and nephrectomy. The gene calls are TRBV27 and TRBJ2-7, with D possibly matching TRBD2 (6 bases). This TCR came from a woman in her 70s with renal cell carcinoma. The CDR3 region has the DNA TGTGCCAGCAGTTTTACTACCGCGGGGGAGCAGTACTTC. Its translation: CASSFTTAGEQYF.